This T cell receptor beta chain was recovered during a study of shared clonotypes between healthy human individuals. Method: immunoSEQ multiplex PCR; TCRdb's copy keeps in-frame clones and lacks some. The repertoire includes roughly 590,000 clones, 95% to 96% of them detected once, and 0.085% to 0.11% sits in the top ten. The naive CD8 subset, CD45RO-negative cells positively selected for CCR7, excluded terminally differentiated effector memory CD45RA+ cells. The sequenced material came from naive CD8+ T cells sorted from blood. The clonotype comes from a woman aged 30 to 39 in good health.

The CDR3 nucleotides read TGTGCCAGCAGCTTACCACCCGAGGGACATGAAGCTTTCTTT. It translates to CASSLPPEGHEAFF. The rearrangement links TRBV2 to TRBJ1-1; tentatively, D is TRBD1 (6 bases). The V end was cut by 6 bases, the J end by 7 bases, with 18 bases between. CDR3 length equals 14 residues. Germline CDR1 and CDR2: SNHLY and FYNNEI.